These T cell receptor beta chains were read from a single sample in a study of T cells in Graves' hyperthyroidism and ophthalmopathy. TCRdb recomputed calls from the multiplex PCR reads with MiXCR, one row per CDR3 protein. The sample holds fewer than 450,000 distinct CDR3 sequences, roughly 13% seen once. Sequenced sample: blood. All receptors derive from a man aged 50-60 years with Graves' ophthalmopathy. CDR3s include the opening cysteine and the closing phenylalanine or tryptophan. A D gene is named only where the DNA matches it firmly. Clone size is given for some rows only: seen once, a few or many times, or a class if the clone is expanded.

TRBV5-1	.	.	TRBJ2-7	TGCGCCAGCAGCTTGGCAGTCAGACCCTACGAGCAGTACTTC	CASSLAVRPYEQYF
TRBV9	few	TRBD2	TRBJ2-3	TGTGCCAGCAGCGCGCACCCTGGGACTAGCGGTAGCGTGGATACGCAGTATTTT	CASSAHPGTSGSVDTQYF
TRBV29-1	once	TRBD2	TRBJ2-7	TGCAGCGTTGAACTCAAAGAACCGGGACTAGTTGGCTACGAGCAGTACTTC	CSVELKEPGLVGYEQYF
TRBV20-1	few	TRBD2	TRBJ2-7	TGCAGTGCTAGCGGGAGGGGGTCCTACGAGCAGTACTTC	CSASGRGSYEQYF
TRBV6-1	.	.	TRBJ2-1	TGTGCCAGCAGTGAAGCAGGGAGTCGGCTATACAATGAGCAGTTCTTC	CASSEAGSRLYNEQFF
TRBV7-9	few	.	TRBJ2-2	TGTGCCAGCAGTTATAGGATGGCGGGGGCGGGCGGGGAGCTGTTTTTT	CASSYRMAGAGGELFF
TRBV30	few	TRBD2	TRBJ2-1	TGTGCCTGGAGTGTACTGGGTAGCGGGAGTAGTAATGAGCAGTTCTTC	CAWSVLGSGSSNEQFF
TRBV6-5	few	.	TRBJ1-6	TGTGCCATGAGCAGAGAGTATAATTCACCCCTCCACTTT	CAMSREYNSPLHF
TRBV12-3/TRBV12-4	many	TRBD1	TRBJ2-7	TGTGCCAGCACGACAGGGCGGAACGAGCAGTACTTC	CASTTGRNEQYF
TRBV27	.	TRBD2	TRBJ2-1	TGTGCCAGCAGTTTATTCCCCTCGCGCGGGAGTACCTACAATGAGCAGTTCTTC	CASSLFPSRGSTYNEQFF
TRBV29-1	many	TRBD1	TRBJ2-4	TGCAGCGTTGAGGTAGACAGGGGGAACATTCAGTACTTC	CSVEVDRGNIQYF
TRBV6-1	few	TRBD2	TRBJ2-3	TGTGCCAGCAGTGAACTAGCGGCTAGCACAGATACGCAGTATTTT	CASSELAASTDTQYF
TRBV2	many	.	TRBJ1-2	TGTGCCAGCAGTGAGAACTATGGCTACACCTTC	CASSENYGYTF
TRBV10-3	.	.	TRBJ2-3	TGTGCCATCAGGGGGTTAGGGCCGAATAGCACAGATACGCAGTATTTT	CAIRGLGPNSTDTQYF
TRBV7-9	many	.	TRBJ2-2	TGTGCCAGCAGCTTTGAATGGGGCACCGGGGAGCTGTTTTTT	CASSFEWGTGELFF
TRBV6-1	few	.	TRBJ1-1	TGTGCCAGCAGGGAAGGGGGTCCCACTGAAGCTTTCTTT	CASREGGPTEAFF
TRBV19	.	.	TRBJ2-3	TGTGCCAGTAAAGTTCGTGGGACGGATACGCAGTATTTT	CASKVRGTDTQYF
TRBV11-2	many	TRBD2	TRBJ2-7	TGTGCCAGCAGGGCCGGGACTAGCGGGAGCCTGACGAGGGTCGAGCAGTACTTC	CASRAGTSGSLTRVEQYF
TRBV2	many	TRBD2	TRBJ2-5	TGTGCCAGCAGTGACCGACTAGCGGGTTTCCAAGAGACCCAGTACTTC	CASSDRLAGFQETQYF
TRBV19	few	.	TRBJ2-1	TGTGCCAGTAGTCCAGGGGGGGATGAGCAGTTCTTC	CASSPGGDEQFF
TRBV5-6	.	.	TRBJ2-3	TGTGCCAGCAGCTTTGGACTCAGGAGCACAGATACGCAGTATTTT	CASSFGLRSTDTQYF